Each of the 30 T cell receptor beta chains below was sequenced from the same sample in a study of T cells in Graves' hyperthyroidism and ophthalmopathy. Amplification of TCR beta CDR3 regions was performed using RNA transcripts as template. The HTBI primer set drove a first-round RT-PCR of the TCR CDR3. Using its own MiXCR run on the multiplex PCR reads, TCRdb lists one record per CDR3 protein. The table shows about 740,000 distinct CDR3 sequences, with about 15% occurring only once. Specimen: blood. Receptor source: a woman under 30 with Graves' hyperthyroidism.

V and J are TRBV7-3 and TRBJ1-5, with 8 bases identical to TRBD1. This CDR3 region has 13 residues. The germline gives CDR1 SGHTA, CDR2 FQGTGA. The trim removed 5 bases at V and 7 bases at J, leaving 4 bases unmatched. CDR3 in amino acids: CASSPGQGQPQHF. CDR3 nucleotide sequence: TGTGCCAGCAGCCCTGGACAGGGCCAGCCCCAGCATTTT. Combining the CDR3 with reference TRBV7-3 and TRBJ1-5 gives the whole variable domain GAGVSQTPSNKVTEKGKYVELRCDPISGHTALYWYRQSLGQGPEFLIYFQGTGAADDSGLPNDRFFAVRPEGSVSTLKIQRTERGDSAVYLCASSPGQGQPQHFGDGTRLSIL.

This clonotype was counted at least ten times. The V gene is TRBV12-3 or TRBV12-4, the J gene TRBJ2-5, with 10 bases matching TRBD1. Trimming took 8 bases from V and 1 from J; bases not matched to a gene: 10. The CDR3 has 16 residues. The CDR3, as DNA: TGTGCCAGCTTACTAGGGACAGGGGTTCGCCAAGAGACCCAGTACTTC. Its protein product is CASLLGTGVRQETQYF.

The genes are TRBV24-1 and TRBJ2-5, with 7 positions matching TRBD1. Germline V gene lookup returns CDR1 KGHDR and CDR2 SFDVKD. With 7 bases clipped from V and 4 bases from J, the junction kept 8 bases outside the gene matches. The CDR3 is 14 residues long. The CDR3 is CATSRDRDGETQYF. CDR3 bases: TGTGCCACCAGCCGAGACAGGGATGGAGAGACCCAGTACTTC.

This clonotype came up many times. The chain is built from TRBV24-1 and TRBJ2-3; a possible D gene is TRBD2 (6 bases). The CDR3 totals 16 residues. The V and J ends lost 3 bases and 2 bases respectively, with 14 bases between them. Germline lookup yields CDR1 KGHDR and CDR2 SFDVKD. Here the CDR3 DNA reads TGTGCCACCAGTGATCGGGATCGGGGGACCACAGATACGCAGTATTTT. Translating gives CATSDRDRGTTDTQYF.

This sequence joins TRBV12-3 or TRBV12-4 and TRBJ1-5; D is unresolved. V was cut by 6 bases and J by 9 bases, with 15 bases left in between. The CDR3 is 13 amino acids. Here the CDR3 reads CASSLPPTGPQHF. CDR3 DNA: TGTGCCAGCAGCCTTCCGCCAACCGGGCCCCAGCATTTT.

J is TRBJ1-4 and V is TRBV12-3 or TRBV12-4; D remains ambiguous. The V end was cut by 7 bases, the J end by 8 bases, with 14 bases between. The CDR3 is 13 residues long. The CDR3 bases are TGTGCCAGCAAGTTAGCGGTGTCCGAAAAACTGTTTTTT. As protein: CASKLAVSEKLFF.

The chain joins TRBV27 to TRBJ2-3; 8 nucleotides agree with TRBD2. CDR3 size: 16 residues. V shed 6 bases, J shed 4 bases, and the junction held 12 bases outside the gene matches. CDR1 and CDR2 (germline): MNHEY, SMNVEV (reference sequence). The CDR3 DNA reads TGTGCCAGCAGCTCATCGAGCGGGAGTGCCGCAGATACGCAGTATTTT. Amino acids: CASSSSSGSAADTQYF.

V and J are TRBV28 and TRBJ2-7; 8 nucleotides line up with TRBD1. The J segment lost 7 bases and the V segment lost 3 bases, leaving 14 bases of the junction unmatched. Germline V lookup: CDR1 MDHEN, CDR2 SYDVKM. This CDR3 is 16 amino acids long. CDR3 sequence reads: CASSLTGIQGAGEQYF. The CDR3 DNA reads TGTGCCAGCAGTTTGACGGGTATCCAGGGGGCGGGTGAGCAGTACTTC.

Concerning this clonotype: A junction end diverges from the germline sequence, so it may reflect a read error. The rearrangement links TRBV5-1 to TRBJ2-3, with 12 bases that match TRBD2. Germline V lookup: CDR1 SGHRS, CDR2 YFSETQ. The CDR3 runs 16 residues. CDR3 sequence (DNA): TGTGCCAGCGCGCAGGGGACTAGCGGGTACACAGATACGCAGTATTTT. This gives the protein CASAQGTSGYTDTQYF. The whole variable domain, filled in from reference TRBV5-1 and TRBJ2-3, reads KAGVTQTPRYLIKTRGQQVTLSCSPISGHRSVSWYQQTPGQGLQFLFEYFSETQRNKGNFPGRFSGRQFSNSRSEMNVSTLELGDSALYLCASAQGTSGYTDTQYFGPGTRLTVL.

The rearrangement links TRBV6-5 to TRBJ2-1; D remains ambiguous. Trimming left V 3 bases short and J 8 bases short, with 11 bases between. The CDR3 loop spans 13 amino acids. Germline-derived CDR1 and CDR2 are MNHEY and SVGAGI. The CDR3 coding sequence is TGTGCCAGCAGTTATGCCCCGGCGGATGAGCAGTTCTTC. Translated: CASSYAPADEQFF.

This clonotype was seen a few times. The chain joins TRBV5-8 to TRBJ2-7; 7 nucleotides match TRBD2. V trimming: 2 bases; J trimming: 1 base; junction bases outside the gene matches: 12. The CDR3 contains 17 residues. Germline V gene data show CDR1 as SGHTS and CDR2 as YDEGEE. The CDR3 protein is CASSFQNLAVVSYEQYF. Written as DNA, the CDR3 is TGTGCCAGCAGCTTTCAGAATCTAGCGGTAGTGTCCTACGAGCAGTACTTC.

This clonotype was seen at least ten times. One end of the junction is discordant with germline, which a read error may explain. The J gene is TRBJ2-5, the V gene TRBV4-1; D unresolved. Germline V gives CDR1 MGHRA, CDR2 YSYEKL. There are 14 residues in the CDR3. The CDR3 DNA reads TGCGCCAGCAGTCAAGCTCTGGGAAAAGAGACCCAGTACTTC. Translating it yields CASSQALGKETQYF.

The table lists this clonotype with many counts. The rearrangement uses TRBV30 and TRBJ1-4; a possible D gene is TRBD1 (6 bases). V lost 0 bases, J lost 1 base, and 9 bases lay in between. This CDR3 has 15 amino acids. Germline-derived CDR1 and CDR2 are GTSNPN and SVGIG (reference sequence). The CDR3 loop is CAWSVQGLTNEKLFF. For the CDR3, the DNA is TGTGCCTGGAGTGTCCAGGGGTTAACTAATGAAAAACTGTTTTTT.

This rearrangement joins TRBV10-3 to TRBJ2-7, with D maybe TRBD2 (6 bases). CDR1 is ENHRY and CDR2 is SYGVKD in the germline V gene. The CDR3 is 16 amino acids. Trimming cost V 4 bases and J 0 bases, with 16 bases left between them. CDR3 region: CAISGTGTAYSYEQYF. CDR3 sequence (DNA): TGTGCCATCAGTGGTACCGGGACTGCCTACTCCTACGAGCAGTACTTC.

This clonotype was found many times. This chain links TRBV12-3 or TRBV12-4 with TRBJ2-7; weak D call: TRBD1 (6 bases). The CDR3 runs 14 residues. Trimming stripped 6 bases from V and 3 bases from J, with 15 bases between. This CDR3 is CASSRTPRGYEQYF. The CDR3 DNA reads as TGTGCCAGCAGCCGAACCCCCAGGGGCTACGAGCAGTACTTC.

In this sample, this clonotype turned up a few times. The rearrangement joins TRBV4-1 to TRBJ1-2; D might be TRBD1 (6 bases). Trimming left V 4 bases short and J 8 bases short, with 17 bases between. The CDR3 has 14 amino acids. Germline loops: CDR1 MGHRA, CDR2 YSYEKL. The DNA for the CDR3 is TGCGCCAGCAGCCGGATGGGGGGGGCCAACGGCTACACCTTC. The encoded protein is CASSRMGGANGYTF.

V usage is TRBV7-8 and J usage is TRBJ2-1; either TRBD1 or TRBD2 may fit D (5 bases each). Germline V gene lookup returns CDR1 SGHVS and CDR2 FQNEAQ. Trimming took off 6 bases at V and 9 bases at J, with 24 bases between the two ends. The CDR3 is 16 residues long. The CDR3 bases are TGTGCCAGCAGTCCCGACCGGCGGGTGATTGGGGGTGAGCAGTTCTTC. It specifies CASSPDRRVIGGEQFF.

In this sample, this clonotype turned up a few times. The V and J genes are TRBV9 and TRBJ1-3; D remains unclear. Germline lookup yields CDR1 SGDLS and CDR2 YYNGEE. This CDR3 has 15 amino acids. Trimming pared 0 bases from V and 0 bases from J, leaving 7 bases between. CDR3 sequence: CASSVASFSGNTIYF. For the CDR3, the DNA is TGTGCCAGCAGCGTAGCTTCTTTCTCTGGAAACACCATATATTTT.

This clonotype was detected a few times. The chain is built from TRBV27 and TRBJ2-5, with 11 nucleotides matching TRBD1. This CDR3 has 15 residues. Germline V gives CDR1 MNHEY, CDR2 SMNVEV (reference sequence). V was clipped by 5 bases and J by 5 bases; unmatched bases: 7. The CDR3 coding sequence is TGTGCCAGCAGTCCATGGACAGGGGGCCGGGAGACCCAGTACTTC. It codes for CASSPWTGGRETQYF.

This clonotype was observed many times. V and J are TRBV30 and TRBJ2-7; 7 bases match TRBD1. The CDR3 is 15 residues long. The junction had 9 bases not matched to a gene; V was cut back by 2 bases and J by 2 bases. From germline, CDR1 is GTSNPN and CDR2 SVGIG (reference sequence). The CDR3 sequence is CAWSPYHGTAYEQYF. CDR3 nucleotides: TGTGCCTGGAGTCCCTACCACGGGACAGCCTACGAGCAGTACTTC. The variable domain in full, completed from reference TRBV30 and TRBJ2-7, reads SQTIHQWPATLVQPVGSPLSLECTVEGTSNPNLYWYRQAAGRGLQLLFYSVGIGQISSEVPQNLSASRPQDRQFILSSKKLLLSDSGFYLCAWSPYHGTAYEQYFGPGTRLTVT.

The chain recombines TRBV6-5 with TRBJ2-5; 8 bases agree with TRBD2. V lost 2 bases, J lost 0 bases, and 11 bases stayed unmatched. The CDR3 length is 18 residues. Per germline, CDR1 MNHEY and CDR2 SVGAGI. The CDR3 sequence: CASSYGGMEAGDQETQYF. The CDR3 nucleotides are TGTGCCAGCAGTTACGGGGGAATGGAAGCGGGAGACCAAGAGACCCAGTACTTC.

This clonotype was counted only a few times. The V and J genes are TRBV11-2 and TRBJ1-4; maybe TRBD1 (6 bases). The CDR3 contains 14 residues. Trimming stripped 4 bases from V and 10 bases from J, with 16 bases between. Germline loops: CDR1 SGHAT, CDR2 FQNNGV. The CDR3 DNA is TGTGCCAGCAGCTCGACTGGAGGAGGGGGAAAACTGTTTTTT. Translating gives CASSSTGGGGKLFF.

This chain joins TRBV9 and TRBJ1-6; D unclear. The CDR3 loop spans 14 amino acids. V gave up 0 bases and J gave up 6 bases, with 7 bases separating them. Germline CDR1 is SGDLS and CDR2 is YYNGEE. The CDR3 nucleotides are TGTGCCAGCAGCGTAGGGCGGATTAATTCACCCCTCCACTTT. Translating it yields CASSVGRINSPLHF. The full variable domain, rest sourced from reference TRBV9 and TRBJ1-6, is DSGVTQTPKHLITATGQRVTLRCSPRSGDLSVYWYQQSLDQGLQFLIQYYNGEERAKGNILERFSAQQFPDLHSELNLSSLELGDSALYFCASSVGRINSPLHFGNGTRLTVT.

The rearrangement joins TRBV27 to TRBJ2-3; TRBD2 matches at 7 bases. From germline, CDR1 is MNHEY and CDR2 SMNVEV (reference sequence). The CDR3 extends over 16 amino acids. The J segment lost 5 bases and the V segment lost 6 bases, leaving 14 bases of the junction unmatched. The CDR3 loop reads CASRPLGGGIKDTQYF. The DNA for the CDR3 is TGTGCCAGCAGACCCCTGGGCGGGGGAATCAAAGATACGCAGTATTTT.

This clonotype has ten or more counts. The V and J genes are TRBV3-1 and TRBJ1-1; D possibly corresponds to TRBD1 (5 bases). This CDR3 contains 13 residues. Between the trimmed V and J ends, which lost 4 bases and 8 bases, there was a span of 14 bases. Germline CDR1 and CDR2: LGHDT and YNNKEL (reference sequence). The chain's CDR3 is CASSLRQRGEAFF. The CDR3 DNA is TGTGCCAGCAGCCTGAGACAGCGCGGGGAAGCTTTCTTT. Full variable domain (remainder filled in from reference TRBV3-1 and TRBJ1-1): DTAVSQTPKYLVTQMGNDKSIKCEQNLGHDTMYWYKQDSKKFLKIMFSYNNKELIINETVPNRFSPKSPDKAHLNLHINSLELGDSAVYFCASSLRQRGEAFFGQGTRLTVV.

The sample holds many counts of this clonotype. The chain joins TRBV3-1 to TRBJ2-1; no clear D. There are 12 residues in the CDR3. V was shortened by 1 base and J by 9 bases, with 7 bases between the two germline ends. Germline lookup yields CDR1 LGHDT and CDR2 YNNKEL (reference sequence). The CDR3 sequence: CASSQAFPEQFF. CDR3 in DNA: TGTGCCAGCAGCCAAGCTTTTCCTGAGCAGTTCTTC.

Note on this clonotype: A single base separates this from a much larger clone, so it may be a read error. The chain uses TRBV11-3 and TRBJ1-1, with 9 bases aligning to TRBD1. The CDR3 sequence is 14 residues long. Germline CDR1 and CDR2: SGHNT and YENEEA. The CDR3 sequence: CASGFTGGFTEAFF. The CDR3 region has the DNA TGTGCCAGCGGCTTCACAGGGGGCTTTACTGAAGCTTTCTTT.

A remark on this clonotype: This may arise from a read error, as a much more abundant clone is one base away. V is TRBV20-1 and J is TRBJ2-1, with D perhaps given as TRBD1 or TRBD2 (5 bases each). The germline V and J ends were trimmed by 3 bases and 13 bases, with 19 bases remaining between them. The germline V gene encodes CDR1 DFQATT and CDR2 SNEGSKA (reference sequence). This CDR3 spans 13 amino acids. The CDR3 spells CSARWAGTETQFF. DNA of the CDR3: TGCAGTGCTAGGTGGGCAGGGACCGAGACCCAGTTCTTC.

This clonotype was seen ten or more times. The chain uses TRBV4-2 and TRBJ2-7, with TRBD2 matching over 8 bases. Losses at the gene ends were 1 base for V and 4 bases for J; bases not matched to a gene: 3. Germline CDR1 and CDR2: LGHNA and YNFKEQ. The CDR3 consists of 14 residues. The CDR3 loop reads CASSQVGLAYEQYF. As DNA, the CDR3 is TGTGCCAGCAGCCAAGTAGGACTAGCTTACGAGCAGTACTTC.

The chain couples TRBV7-9 to TRBJ1-2; D may be TRBD1 (6 bases). Germline V gives CDR1 SEHNR, CDR2 FQNEAQ (reference sequence). V was pared by 1 base and J by 5 bases, with 11 bases between. The CDR3 runs to 14 residues. As DNA, the CDR3 is TGTGCCAGCAGCTTAGACGTCAGGGGATATGGCTACACCTTC. This encodes CASSLDVRGYGYTF.